A selection of T cell receptor beta chains follows, all from one sample in a study of Graves' ophthalmopathy and Graves' hyperthyroidism. MiXCR, applied by TCRdb to the multiplex PCR reads, yields one record per CDR3 protein. The data show around 660,000 distinct CDR3 sequences, over 40% seen once. Sequencing input: peripheral blood. These TCRs come from an adult man with Graves' ophthalmopathy. The conserved cysteine and the conserved F or W are not part of the CDR3 here.

TRBJ1-6 TRBV2 ASSRFPDRDSPLH
TRBJ1-5 TRBV19 ASSIWQGNQPQH
TRBJ2-7 TRBV12-5 ASARGGRSQY
TRBJ1-6 TRBV7-2 ARAPSSYNSPLH
TRBJ1-1 TRBV7-2 AWDPEAF
TRBJ2-7 TRBV10-3 AISEGGPAGEQY
TRBJ2-7 TRBV20-1 SARDGPRASSSYEQY
TRBJ2-7 TRBV4-1 ASSQEPSSGYEQY
TRBJ1-2 TRBV4-2 ASSQVGQVTYGYT
TRBJ1-4 TRBV29-1 SVGRTGGEKLF
TRBJ2-5 TRBV12-3/TRBV12-4 ASSLRSLLQETQY
TRBJ1-5 TRBV2 ASSSNSQPQH
TRBJ1-1 TRBV12-3/TRBV12-4 ASSWTGIINTEAF
TRBJ1-2 TRBV29-1 SVEGQGDGYT
TRBJ1-1 TRBV24-1 ATSDFSGEAF
TRBJ1-4 TRBV4-1 ASSQDLGRGREKLF
TRBJ2-2 TRBV15 ATSTLR
TRBJ1-1 TRBV14 ASSQWGENTEAF
TRBJ1-2 TRBV7-2 ASSAPGTGGNYGYT
TRBJ2-5 TRBV5-1 ASSLVGDPRETQY
TRBJ1-5 TRBV11-2 ASSQDLIYRPLH
TRBJ1-3 TRBV2 ASSDWGQISGNTIY
TRBJ2-5 TRBV5-1 ASSLRLAGAQETQY
TRBJ1-1 TRBV2 ASSPQGRANTEAF
TRBJ1-6 TRBV29-1 SVVGTGFNSPLH
TRBJ1-2 TRBV25-1 ASRHHYGYT
TRBJ2-5 TRBV6-1 ASRNSGGQQETQY
TRBJ1-2 TRBV7-2 ASSQDLGQGGYGYT
TRBJ2-7 TRBV5-1 ASSHSGVSSYEQY
TRBJ2-3 TRBV10-2 ASSESLIGPSTDTQY
TRBJ1-2 TRBV10-3 AISGLRGGYT
TRBJ1-4 TRBV5-1 ASSLSGGRANEKLF
TRBJ2-6 TRBV19 ASRWVGSGANVLT
TRBJ1-2 TRBV20-1 SARDTGNYGYT
TRBJ1-2 TRBV7-2 ASSLVESYGYT
TRBJ1-2 TRBV29-1 SVEGRVYGYT
TRBJ2-2 TRBV10-3 AISEGTGKGELF
TRBJ1-1 TRBV25-1 ASSEGRGLNTEAF
TRBJ2-2 TRBV2 ASSDGLAVGTGELF
TRBJ1-4 TRBV7-9 ASSPGGPINEKLF
TRBJ1-2 TRBV20-1 SAHRTEDYGYT
TRBJ1-4 TRBV18 ASSPGNVEKLF